Below, 10 T cell receptor beta chains from the same sample are listed, as sequenced in a study of cytomegalovirus exposure and HLA in healthy donors. 13 Jbeta primers and 60 Vbeta primers were used for the PCR. TCRdb keeps only in-frame clones here, not all; method: immunoSEQ multiplex PCR. This repertoire shows about 140,000 clones, roughly 78% found once; its top ten account for about 3.2%. Sequencing input: PBMCs. These receptors were collected from a man between 18 and 35 years old in good health and CMV-seropositive.

The chain recombines TRBV5-6 with TRBJ2-5, with no clear D. V lost 0 bases and J lost 5, with 5 bases in between. The germline V gene has CDR1 SGHDT and CDR2 YYEEEE. CDR3 length equals 12 residues. In DNA form, the CDR3 reads TGTGCCAGCAGCTTGGCGCGGGAGACCCAGTACTTC. Protein sequence: CASSLARETQYF.

V usage is TRBV18 and J usage is TRBJ2-7; D gene unclear. CDR1 KGHSH and CDR2 LQKENI come from the germline V gene. V was trimmed by 3 bases and J by 0 bases, leaving 6 bases between them. The CDR3 extends over 13 amino acids. Here the CDR3 DNA reads TGTGCCAGCTCACCGCCTAGCTCCTACGAGCAGTACTTC. Protein sequence: CASSPPSSYEQYF.

The chain uses TRBV7-3 and TRBJ2-1; perhaps TRBD2 as D (5 bases). CDR3 length: 18 amino acids. The V end lost 5 bases, the J end lost 8 bases, and 28 bases lay between the germline ends. Per the germline V gene, CDR1 is SGHTA and CDR2 is FQGTGA. The CDR3 nucleotides read TGTGCCAGCAGCATCGATTGGGATCGGGGAGATCTTGTGTATGAGCAGTTCTTC. It encodes CASSIDWDRGDLVYEQFF.

This chain uses TRBV4-1 with TRBJ2-3, with 7 bases lining up with TRBD1. The CDR3 has 14 residues. V gave up 4 bases and J gave up 1 base; unmatched junction bases: 2. In germline, CDR1 is MGHRA, CDR2 YSYEKL. The CDR3 is CASSRGQGTDTQYF. CDR3 DNA sequence: TGCGCCAGCAGCCGCGGACAGGGCACAGATACGCAGTATTTT.

The rearrangement uses TRBV7-9 and TRBJ2-7; TRBD2 agrees at 10 bases. The CDR3 has 19 amino acids. Germline loops: CDR1 SEHNR, CDR2 FQNEAQ (reference sequence). V gave up 0 bases and J gave up 0 bases; unmatched junction bases: 11. CDR3 DNA: TGTGCCAGCAGCTTAGCCTCTAGCGGGAGTAGGGGCTCCTCCTACGAGCAGTACTTC. Its protein is CASSLASSGSRGSSYEQYF.

This sequence joins TRBV19 and TRBJ2-2, with a possible D match to TRBD2 (7 bases). The CDR3 consists of 12 residues. The ends were cut back, 6 bases at V and 9 bases at J, with 11 bases in the middle. CDR1 is LNHDA and CDR2 is SQIVND in the germline V gene (reference sequence). For the CDR3, the DNA is TGTGCCAGTAGACCGGGGGGCCGGGAGCTGTTTTTT. Translating it yields CASRPGGRELFF.

This clone was observed once. The V call is TRBV28, the J call TRBJ2-7, with D possibly being TRBD1 (5 bases). The CDR3 is made up of 13 amino acids. From germline, CDR1 is MDHEN and CDR2 SYDVKM. Between the trimmed V and J ends, which lost 7 bases and 1 base, there was a span of 11 bases. The CDR3 is CASTRTRSYEQYF. The CDR3 DNA reads as TGTGCCAGCACCCGGACACGTTCCTACGAGCAGTACTTC.

The chain joins TRBV2 to TRBJ2-7; 9 positions agree with TRBD2. Germline CDR1 SNHLY, CDR2 FYNNEI. The CDR3 spans 16 residues. V lost 1 base to trimming and J lost 1 base; unmatched junction nucleotides: 5. The CDR3 region is CASSEGGLAGSYEQYF. The CDR3 DNA sequence: TGTGCCAGCAGTGAAGGGGGGCTAGCGGGATCCTACGAGCAGTACTTC. Drawing the rest from reference TRBV2 and TRBJ2-7, the complete variable domain is EPEVTQTPSHQVTQMGQEVILRCVPISNHLYFYWYRQILGQKVEFLVSFYNNEISEKSEIFDDQFSVERPDGSNFTLKIRSTKLEDSAMYFCASSEGGLAGSYEQYFGPGTRLTVT.

The chain links TRBV15 to TRBJ2-2; 10 nucleotides align to TRBD2. The germline V gene has CDR1 LNHNV and CDR2 YYDKDF (reference sequence). V shed 0 bases, J shed 4 bases, and the junction held 11 bases outside the gene matches. The CDR3 is made up of 19 amino acids. This chain's CDR3 is CATSRDLLAGRTSTGELFF. Written as DNA, the CDR3 is TGTGCCACCAGCAGAGATCTACTAGCGGGAAGAACTAGCACCGGGGAGCTGTTTTTT.

The rearrangement uses TRBV5-1 and TRBJ2-1, with 9 nucleotides matching TRBD2. There are 15 residues in the CDR3. The trim removed 0 bases at V and 9 bases at J, leaving 7 bases unmatched. Germline V gene lookup returns CDR1 SGHRS and CDR2 YFSETQ. In nucleotides, the CDR3 is TGCGCCAGCAGCTTGGTTAGCGGGAGCAGTGGTGAGCAGTTCTTC. Translation: CASSLVSGSSGEQFF.